Each of the 20 T cell receptor beta chains below was sequenced from the same sample in a study of CD8 T cells in ankylosing spondylitis. TCRdb ran MiXCR on the 5' RACE reads and lists one entry per CDR3 protein. The sample carries about 130,000 distinct CDR3 sequences, about 7% recorded once. The sample comprised blood, either unsorted or a sorted T cell fraction (not recorded which). Every receptor here comes from a female donor with ankylosing spondylitis or in good health (not recorded which).

This clonotype was observed a handful of times. The chain joins TRBV7-8 to TRBJ1-2, with TRBD1 as a possible D gene (5 bases). CDR1 is SGHVS, CDR2 FQNEAQ, per germline. The V and J ends lost 5 bases and 4 bases respectively, with 11 bases between them. The CDR3 extends over 13 amino acids. This CDR3 reads CASSQWGSYGYTF. In nucleotides, the CDR3 is TGTGCCAGCAGCCAATGGGGGAGCTATGGCTACACCTTC.

This clonotype was counted ten times or more. This sequence joins TRBV5-1 and TRBJ1-1; tentative D call: TRBD1 (5 bases). V was cut by 0 bases and J by 0 bases, with 9 bases left in between. CDR3 length: 15 amino acids. Germline loops: CDR1 SGHRS, CDR2 YFSETQ. For the CDR3, the DNA is TGCGCCAGCAGCTTGGGACAGACCTTGAACACTGAAGCTTTCTTT. It is translated as CASSLGQTLNTEAFF.

At least ten counts were recorded for this clonotype. V gene TRBV7-3 combines with J gene TRBJ2-6, with 11 nucleotides matching TRBD1. V lost 2 bases to trimming and J lost 3 bases; unmatched junction nucleotides: 3. The CDR3 sequence is 17 residues long. CDR1 SGHTA and CDR2 FQGTGA come from the germline V gene. The CDR3 sequence is CASSLGQGARGANVLTF. In DNA form, the CDR3 reads TGTGCCAGCAGCTTAGGACAGGGGGCGCGTGGGGCCAACGTCCTGACTTTC.

The V and J genes are TRBV7-9 and TRBJ1-1; possible D gene TRBD1, 5 bases. This CDR3 is 15 amino acids long. Trimming pared 5 bases from V and 3 bases from J, leaving 16 bases between. The germline CDR1 and CDR2 sequences are SEHNR and FQNEAQ (reference sequence). CDR3 sequence (DNA): TGTGCCAGCAGCAGCCTCCAGGGAGGGTACACTGAAGCTTTCTTT. Its protein product is CASSSLQGGYTEAFF.

The sample holds many counts of this clonotype. The chain carries TRBV20-1 and TRBJ2-3, with 12 bases lining up with TRBD2. J gave up 1 base and V 5 bases, and 13 bases lay outside the gene matches. The CDR3 extends over 18 amino acids. Per the germline V gene, CDR1 is DFQATT and CDR2 is SNEGSKA (reference sequence). CDR3 sequence: CSASDATSGGRGTDTQYF. The DNA of the CDR3 is TGCAGTGCTTCAGACGCTACTAGCGGGGGGCGGGGCACAGATACGCAGTATTTT.

The chain couples TRBV11-3 to TRBJ1-1; a weak D match, TRBD1 (6 bases). Germline CDR1 reads SGHNT; CDR2 reads YENEEA. V was shortened by 3 bases and J by 6 bases, with 11 bases between the two germline ends. CDR3 length: 13 residues. This chain's CDR3 is CASSFGGEAEAFF. The CDR3, as DNA: TGTGCCAGCAGCTTCGGGGGCGAGGCTGAAGCTTTCTTT.

This clonotype was seen ten or more times. The chain recombines TRBV7-3 with TRBJ1-1, with D hard to call. Germline CDR1 is SGHTA and CDR2 is FQGTGA. The CDR3 has 14 amino acids. The ends were cut back, 2 bases at V and 3 bases at J, with 10 bases in the middle. CDR3 loop: CASSLESEYTEAFF. In DNA form, the CDR3 reads TGTGCCAGCAGCTTAGAGTCTGAGTACACTGAAGCTTTCTTT.

On this clonotype: One base away lies a much larger clone, so this may be a sequencing read error. The chain recombines TRBV4-2 with TRBJ2-2, with D possibly TRBD1 on 5 matching bases. The germline CDR1 and CDR2 sequences are LGHNA and YNFKEQ. The CDR3 has 14 residues. This CDR3 is CACSQNKGTGELFF. DNA of the CDR3: TGTGCCTGCAGCCAAAACAAGGGGACCGGGGAGCTGTTTTTT.

This clonotype was counted ten times or more. This chain links TRBV19 with TRBJ2-1, with D perhaps being TRBD1 or TRBD2 (5 bases each). The V gene lost 3 bases and the J gene lost 5 bases, with 20 bases spanning the gap. The CDR3 consists of 17 residues. Germline CDR1 LNHDA, CDR2 SQIVND (reference sequence). CDR3 sequence reads: CASSIHPGRAIHNEQFF. In DNA form, the CDR3 reads TGTGCCAGTAGTATCCATCCGGGACGGGCTATTCACAATGAGCAGTTCTTC.

This clonotype was seen repeatedly, ten times or more. The chain recombines TRBV29-1 with TRBJ2-3; the match to TRBD1 covers 8 bases. From germline, CDR1 is SQVTM and CDR2 ANQGSEA. Trimming removed 7 bases from V and 0 bases from J; junction bases left unmatched: 9. This CDR3 is built from 15 residues. In DNA form, the CDR3 reads TGCAGCGCGAGTGGGGACAGGACTAGCACAGATACGCAGTATTTT. Protein: CSASGDRTSTDTQYF.

This clonotype was seen repeatedly, ten times or more. CDR3 DNA: TGCAGCGTTAAACGTACAAAAAACATTCAGTACTTC. This gives the protein CSVKRTKNIQYF. The chain uses TRBV29-1 and TRBJ2-4; the D is unclear. Germline assignment: CDR1 SQVTM and CDR2 ANQGSEA. V lost 5 bases to trimming and J lost 4 bases, with 9 bases between them. This CDR3 spans 12 amino acids.

This clonotype was seen at least ten times. The chain has TRBV7-2 and TRBJ2-3; D uncertain. CDR1 SGHTA and CDR2 FQGNSA come from the germline V gene. V lost 0 bases and J 1 base, leaving 11 bases between the germline ends. CDR3 length: 16 residues. CDR3: CASSLAGQAGTDTQYF. CDR3 nucleotides: TGTGCCAGCAGCTTAGCAGGTCAGGCGGGCACAGATACGCAGTATTTT.

This clonotype was counted between two and nine times. The chain combines TRBV20-1 with TRBJ2-1; D unclear. The germline gives CDR1 DFQATT, CDR2 SNEGSKA (reference sequence). CDR3 length equals 15 residues. Trimming cost V 5 bases and J 3 bases, with 17 bases left between them. The CDR3 sequence: CSAPDGSGHYNEQFF. The CDR3 DNA sequence: TGCAGTGCTCCTGACGGGTCCGGGCACTACAATGAGCAGTTCTTC.

A few counts support this clonotype. The V call is TRBV18, the J call TRBJ2-2; D gene unclear. This CDR3 has 14 residues. The germline V and J ends were trimmed by 1 base and 2 bases, with 5 bases remaining between them. Germline assignment: CDR1 KGHSH and CDR2 LQKENI. CDR3 sequence reads: CASSPRHNTGELFF. CDR3 DNA sequence: TGTGCCAGCTCACCACGACACAACACCGGGGAGCTGTTTTTT.

This clonotype has ten or more counts. The J gene is TRBJ1-2, the V gene TRBV28; D not resolved. Between the trimmed V and J ends, which lost 5 bases and 8 bases, there was a span of 21 bases. The CDR3 has 15 residues. Germline loops: CDR1 MDHEN, CDR2 SYDVKM. CDR3 sequence: CASSPPATNLYGYTF. DNA for the CDR3: TGTGCCAGCAGTCCCCCCGCGACGAACCTATACGGCTACACCTTC.

Ten or more counts support this clonotype. The genes are TRBV9 and TRBJ2-1; the match to TRBD1 covers 7 bases. This CDR3 is 15 amino acids long. Per germline, CDR1 SGDLS and CDR2 YYNGEE. V was clipped by 3 bases and J by 1 base; unmatched bases: 4. The chain's CDR3 is CASSADRASYNEQFF. The CDR3 region has the DNA TGTGCCAGCAGCGCTGACAGGGCATCCTACAATGAGCAGTTCTTC.

This clonotype was counted between two and nine times. J is TRBJ2-1 and V is TRBV7-2; a possible D gene is TRBD2 (5 bases). The V gene lost 4 bases and the J gene lost 0 bases, with 10 bases spanning the gap. The CDR3 runs to 15 residues. Germline CDR1 reads SGHTA; CDR2 reads FQGNSA. The CDR3: CASSSEGSSYNEQFF. DNA for the CDR3: TGTGCCAGCAGCTCCGAGGGAAGCTCCTACAATGAGCAGTTCTTC. The full variable domain, completed using reference TRBV7-2 and TRBJ2-1, is GAGVSQSPSNKVTEKGKDVELRCDPISGHTALYWYRQSLGQGLEFLIYFQGNSAPDKSGLPSDRFSAERTGGSVSTLTIQRTQQEDSAVYLCASSSEGSSYNEQFFGPGTRLTVL.

This clonotype was picked up many times. The chain has TRBV4-3 and TRBJ2-1, with TRBD2 matching 7 bases. CDR3 length: 15 residues. Trimming removed 3 bases from V and 4 bases from J; junction bases left unmatched: 6. From germline, CDR1 is LGHNA and CDR2 YSLEER. CDR3 region: CASSHGGGVYNEQFF. The CDR3 DNA is TGCGCCAGCAGCCATGGGGGGGGTGTATACAATGAGCAGTTCTTC.

The chain links TRBV11-2 to TRBJ1-6, with a weak D call TRBD1 (5 bases). The V end was cut by 5 bases, the J end by 0 bases, with 23 bases between. Germline CDR1 and CDR2: SGHAT and FQNNGV. The length of the CDR3 is 20 residues. The CDR3 protein is CASSPLPSRGPSSYNSPLHF. The CDR3 region has the DNA TGTGCCAGCAGCCCACTACCCTCGAGGGGCCCAAGCTCCTATAATTCACCCCTCCACTTT.

This clonotype was seen at least ten times. This chain uses TRBV27 with TRBJ2-5, with D unclear. The CDR3 sequence is 13 residues long. Trimming took 2 bases from V and 7 from J, leaving 11 bases between them. The germline gives CDR1 MNHEY, CDR2 SMNVEV (reference sequence). The CDR3 is CASSLTAMGTQYF. The CDR3 DNA sequence: TGTGCCAGCAGTTTAACCGCGATGGGGACCCAGTACTTC.